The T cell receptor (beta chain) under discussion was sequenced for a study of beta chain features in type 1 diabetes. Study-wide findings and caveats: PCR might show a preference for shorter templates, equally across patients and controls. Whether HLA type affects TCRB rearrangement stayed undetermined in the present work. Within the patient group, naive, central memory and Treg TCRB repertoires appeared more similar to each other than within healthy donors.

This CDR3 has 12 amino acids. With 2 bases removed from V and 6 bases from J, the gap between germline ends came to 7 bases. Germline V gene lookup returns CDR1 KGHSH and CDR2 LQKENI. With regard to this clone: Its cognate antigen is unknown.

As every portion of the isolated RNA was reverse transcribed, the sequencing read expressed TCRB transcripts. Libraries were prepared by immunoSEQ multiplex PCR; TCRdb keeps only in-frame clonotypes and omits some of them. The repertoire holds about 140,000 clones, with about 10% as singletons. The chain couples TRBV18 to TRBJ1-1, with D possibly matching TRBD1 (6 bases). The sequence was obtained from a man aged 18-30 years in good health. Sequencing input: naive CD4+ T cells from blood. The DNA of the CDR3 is TGTGCCAGCTCACCAGGGGGCCCTGAAGCTTTCTTT. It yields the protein CASSPGGPEAFF.